The 13 T cell receptor beta chains reported below all come from one sample, sequenced in a study of blood T cells in healthy people across ages. Using a J-beta primer mix together with a sample-barcoded 5' primer, a second PCR was run for about 6 to 11 cycles. TCRdb recomputed calls from the 5' RACE reads with MiXCR, one row per CDR3 protein. Here the sample spans about 1.6 million distinct CDR3 sequences, almost 35% being singletons. What was sequenced was blood. Every receptor here comes from a woman in her twenties or thirties in good health.

In this sample, this clonotype turned up a few times. The chain uses TRBV7-9 and TRBJ2-7; D remains ambiguous. The CDR3 is 13 residues long. Germline CDR1 is SEHNR and CDR2 is FQNEAQ (reference sequence). V was cut by 5 bases and J by 6 bases, with 14 bases left in between. CDR3: CASSRQEDSEQYF. CDR3 nucleotide sequence: TGTGCCAGCAGCCGACAAGAAGATTCCGAGCAGTACTTC.

The chain is built from TRBV7-2 and TRBJ2-5; 7 nucleotides agree with TRBD1. CDR3 length equals 14 residues. Per germline, CDR1 SGHTA and CDR2 FQGNSA. V was pared by 5 bases and J by 1 base, with 4 bases of the junction left unmatched. CDR3: CASSKGQSQETQYF. In DNA, the CDR3 is TGTGCCAGCAGCAAGGGACAGTCCCAAGAGACCCAGTACTTC.

This clonotype occurred many times. Its ends do not fully match the called genes, so a read error is possible. The chain is built from TRBV9 and TRBJ2-3; 8 nucleotides match TRBD2. The CDR3 length is 15 residues. CDR1 SGDLS and CDR2 YYNGEE come from the germline V gene. The chain's CDR3 is CASSVVAGSTDTQYF. The CDR3 region has the DNA TGTGCCAGCAGTGTAGTAGCGGGAAGCACAGATACGCAGTATTTT.

The V gene is TRBV24-1, the J gene TRBJ2-3; 10 nucleotides align to TRBD2. V shed 5 bases, J shed 1 base, and the junction held 5 bases outside the gene matches. Germline assignment: CDR1 KGHDR and CDR2 SFDVKD. This CDR3 spans 16 amino acids. CDR3 sequence: CATSATSGKGTDTQYF. The CDR3 region has the DNA TGTGCCACCAGTGCCACTAGCGGGAAAGGCACAGATACGCAGTATTTT.

The sample holds many counts of this clonotype. The chain links TRBV29-1 to TRBJ2-7, with D perhaps assigned TRBD1 or TRBD2 (5 bases each). This CDR3 is 11 amino acids long. The V and J ends lost 4 bases and 6 bases respectively, with 10 bases between them. The germline gives CDR1 SQVTM, CDR2 ANQGSEA. The CDR3 sequence: CSVVGVGEQYF. In DNA form, the CDR3 reads TGCAGCGTTGTGGGGGTTGGCGAGCAGTACTTC.

With respect to this clonotype: One end of the junction varies from germline; a read error may be responsible. The chain uses TRBV12-3 or TRBV12-4 and TRBJ2-7, with D perhaps given as TRBD1 or TRBD2 (6 bases each). The last part of the DNA fits TRBJ2-5 better; the J call may be wrong. The CDR3 runs 14 residues. The CDR3 coding sequence is TGTGCCGGCAGTTTAGGAGGGGGAAAAGAGACCCAGTACTTC. Translation gives CAGSLGGGKETQYF.

This clonotype was counted a few times. The chain joins TRBV7-9 to TRBJ2-6; TRBD1 agrees at 8 bases. The CDR3 is made up of 18 amino acids. Germline assignment: CDR1 SEHNR and CDR2 FQNEAQ (reference sequence). J was trimmed by 2 bases and V by 1 base; bases with no gene match: 7. CDR3 sequence: CASSLVVQGAAGANVLTF. The DNA of the CDR3 is TGTGCCAGCAGCTTAGTCGTTCAGGGGGCAGCTGGGGCCAACGTCCTGACTTTC.

The J gene is TRBJ2-1, the V gene TRBV6-5, with D unresolved. Germline V gene sequence: CDR1 MNHEY, CDR2 SVGAGI. The CDR3 has 13 residues. V lost 2 bases to trimming and J lost 6 bases, with 8 bases between them. This CDR3 is CASSYAGSNEQFF. The DNA of the CDR3 is TGTGCCAGCAGTTACGCAGGATCCAATGAGCAGTTCTTC.

The chain is built from TRBV2 and TRBJ2-1; no definite D call. CDR3 size: 14 residues. V was cut by 4 bases and J by 6 bases, with 13 bases left in between. CDR1 is SNHLY and CDR2 is FYNNEI in the germline V gene. CDR3 residues: CASSAGLQSNEQFF. The DNA for the CDR3 is TGTGCCAGCAGTGCTGGGCTCCAAAGCAATGAGCAGTTCTTC.

V and J are TRBV10-1 and TRBJ1-2; D remains unclear. There are 13 residues in the CDR3. Germline assignment: CDR1 WNHNN and CDR2 SYGVQD (reference sequence). Trimming pared 2 bases from V and 1 base from J, leaving 5 bases between. This CDR3 is CASSEEFNYGYTF. In DNA form, the CDR3 reads TGCGCCAGCAGTGAGGAGTTTAACTATGGCTACACCTTC.

The chain has TRBV3-1 and TRBJ2-3, with 12 bases fitting TRBD2. The V gene's germline CDR1 is LGHDT and CDR2 YNNKEL (reference sequence). Trimming removed 0 bases from V and 4 bases from J; junction bases left unmatched: 8. This CDR3 has 18 amino acids. CDR3 sequence reads: CASSQDVLAGGVADTQYF. The CDR3 DNA follows: TGTGCCAGCAGCCAAGATGTGCTAGCGGGAGGGGTGGCAGATACGCAGTATTTT.

The V call is TRBV2, the J call TRBJ2-3; 11 positions match TRBD2. Germline-derived CDR1 and CDR2 are SNHLY and FYNNEI. With 6 bases clipped from V and 4 bases from J, the junction kept 9 bases outside the gene matches. There are 16 residues in the CDR3. As DNA, the CDR3 is TGTGCCAGCAGCGTCGGACTAGCGGGTGGTGCAGATACGCAGTATTTT. Its protein is CASSVGLAGGADTQYF.

This clonotype was detected only a few times. This chain joins TRBV3-1 and TRBJ2-1; D may correspond to TRBD1 or TRBD2 (5 bases each). V was clipped by 4 bases and J by 8 bases, with 18 bases between them. The CDR3 runs to 15 residues. The germline gives CDR1 LGHDT, CDR2 YNNKEL (reference sequence). The CDR3 DNA is TGTGCCAGCAGCCCCACGGGATTGAGCAGGGATGAGCAGTTCTTC. Its protein product is CASSPTGLSRDEQFF.